This T cell receptor (beta chain) was recovered during a study of PD-L1 blockade in urothelial cancer. The overall study: About nine tenths of the roughly 30 patients were men with bladder-origin urothelial cancer.

The V gene's germline CDR1 is SGHAT and CDR2 FQNNGV. With 5 bases clipped from V and 2 bases from J, the junction kept 10 bases outside the gene matches. This CDR3 is built from 16 residues. Using immunoSEQ multiplex PCR, the repertoire was profiled, and TCRdb retains in-frame clones only, with some absent. Among about 95,000 clones, 87% were seen once, and the ten largest hold roughly 2%. The time point is: pretreatment peripheral blood. The receptor was isolated from a man aged 55-75 years with urothelial cancer. V usage is TRBV11-2 and J usage is TRBJ2-5; the match to TRBD1 covers 8 bases. The sequenced sample was PBMCs, obtained around atezolizumab (anti-PD-L1) treatment. CDR3 region: CASSEKTGVRQETQYF. In DNA, the CDR3 is TGTGCCAGCAGCGAAAAGACAGGGGTGCGGCAAGAGACCCAGTACTTC.